What follows is one TCR beta chain and its context. Its target is not known. This specimen comes from a study of cytomegalovirus exposure and HLA in healthy donors. In the PCR, 60 Vbeta and 13 Jbeta primers were used. Per the original methods: Roughly 10 million shared chains were among some 80 million unique TCR beta chains counted in a later analysis. Using immunoSEQ multiplex PCR, the repertoire was profiled, and TCRdb retains in-frame clones only, with some absent. The DNA was the basis for D and trimming; V, J and clone size are from that table. The sample comprises under 150,000 clones, around 69% of which are singletons, and less than 3.5% rests with the top ten. Study-wide points: Analysis performed later found 16,951 TCR beta sequences associated with HLA alleles at 0.05 false discovery rate. Cytomegalovirus association was assigned to approximately 180 TCR beta chains.

At sampling all donors were nominally healthy, likely with unrecorded immune exposures. From germline, CDR1 is SGHAT and CDR2 FQNNGV. V lost 4 bases and J lost 4; bases outside the gene matches: 12. This CDR3 is 17 amino acids long. This clonotype was obtained from a human donor in good health. The chain couples TRBV11-2 to TRBJ1-3; 8 bases map to TRBD1. Source material: PBMCs. CDR3: CASSSSRTGILGNTIYF. The CDR3, as DNA: TGTGCCAGCAGCTCCAGTAGGACAGGGATTTTGGGAAACACCATATATTTT.